Below, 14 T cell receptor beta chains from the same sample are listed, as sequenced in a study of identical twins. MiXCR, run by TCRdb on the 5' RACE reads, gives a single entry per CDR3 protein. This table has nearly 900,000 distinct CDR3 sequences, over 9% appearing once. These data also featured in a second study, about yellow fever vaccine responses in identical twins.

The sample comprised PBMCs. These receptors originate from a young woman in good health.

This clonotype was counted many times. The genes are TRBV12-3 or TRBV12-4 and TRBJ2-3; 7 nucleotides agree with TRBD2. V lost 3 bases, J lost 0 bases, and 6 bases stayed unmatched. This CDR3 spans 16 amino acids. The CDR3: CASSFPSGISTDTQYF. The CDR3 coding sequence is TGTGCCAGCAGTTTCCCTAGCGGAATTAGCACAGATACGCAGTATTTT.

This clonotype was counted between two and nine times. This chain links TRBV10-3 with TRBJ2-7; TRBD1 aligns across 7 bases. The V segment lost 10 bases and the J segment 3 bases; nucleotides outside the gene matches: 9. CDR1 and CDR2 from the germline V gene are ENHRY and SYGVKD. The CDR3 is 13 amino acids. The CDR3 spells CATSLDRNYEQYF. Here the CDR3 DNA reads TGTGCCACCTCCCTGGACAGGAACTACGAGCAGTACTTC.

The sample holds many counts of this clonotype. V is TRBV5-6 and J is TRBJ1-4, with D possibly matching TRBD1 (5 bases). CDR1 and CDR2 from the germline V gene are SGHDT and YYEEEE. Trimming shortened V by 3 bases and J by 7 bases, and 10 bases separated the two germline ends. This CDR3 is 13 amino acids long. The CDR3 bases are TGTGCCAGCAGCTCCCCTGACAGTGAAAAACTGTTTTTT. It encodes CASSSPDSEKLFF.

This chain links TRBV7-9 with TRBJ1-1; 8 bases line up with TRBD1. Germline lookup yields CDR1 SEHNR and CDR2 FQNEAQ (reference sequence). This CDR3 contains 16 residues. J gave up 5 bases and V 4 bases, and 12 bases lay outside the gene matches. The CDR3 reads CASSSTQTGVRTEAFF. CDR3 DNA: TGTGCCAGCAGCTCAACCCAGACAGGGGTGAGGACTGAAGCTTTCTTT.

The rearrangement uses TRBV28 and TRBJ2-6; the match to TRBD2 covers 10 bases. V lost 4 bases and J lost 2; bases outside the gene matches: 8. This CDR3 has 18 residues. Germline CDR1 and CDR2: MDHEN and SYDVKM. In nucleotides, the CDR3 is TGTGCCAGCAGTTCGATAGCGGGAGGTTACCCTGGGGCCAACGTCCTGACTTTC. Its translation: CASSSIAGGYPGANVLTF. Supplemented by reference TRBV28 and TRBJ2-6, the full variable domain reads DVKVTQSSRYLVKRTGEKVFLECVQDMDHENMFWYRQDPGLGLRLIYFSYDVKMKEKGDIPEGYSVSREKKERFSLILESASTNQTSMYLCASSSIAGGYPGANVLTFGAGSRLTVL.

This clonotype appeared a few times. The CDR3: CASSFPQGATGETQYF. CDR3 nucleotide sequence: TGTGCCAGCAGTTTCCCCCAGGGGGCCACGGGAGAGACCCAGTACTTC. The chain recombines TRBV28 with TRBJ2-5; 8 nucleotides line up with TRBD1. Germline trimming cut 3 bases from V and 4 bases from J; bases unmatched to any gene: 10. Germline V CDR1 and CDR2: MDHEN, SYDVKM. The CDR3 has 16 residues. Full variable domain (remainder filled in from reference TRBV28 and TRBJ2-5): DVKVTQSSRYLVKRTGEKVFLECVQDMDHENMFWYRQDPGLGLRLIYFSYDVKMKEKGDIPEGYSVSREKKERFSLILESASTNQTSMYLCASSFPQGATGETQYFGPGTRLLVL.

The gene calls are TRBV11-3 and TRBJ2-1, with TRBD2 matching over 15 bases. After removal of 5 bases from V and 7 bases from J, the junction contained 6 bases not matched to a gene. CDR3 size: 16 residues. Germline-derived CDR1 and CDR2 are SGHNT and YENEEA. CDR3 protein: CASSTGTSGGTNEQFF. The CDR3 nucleotides read TGTGCCAGCAGCACCGGGACTAGCGGGGGGACAAATGAGCAGTTCTTC.

The gene calls are TRBV12-3 or TRBV12-4 and TRBJ1-4; the match to TRBD1 covers 9 bases. V lost 7 bases, J lost 2 bases, and 5 bases stayed unmatched. This CDR3 is built from 15 residues. The CDR3 sequence: CASNTQGATNEKLFF. The CDR3 DNA reads TGTGCCAGCAATACACAGGGGGCCACTAATGAAAAACTGTTTTTT.

This clonotype was recorded many times. The rearrangement uses TRBV5-8 and TRBJ2-7, with TRBD2 matching 13 bases. Germline assignment: CDR1 SGHTS and CDR2 YDEGEE. This CDR3 contains 15 residues. The V and J ends lost 4 bases and 2 bases, in that order; junction bases with no gene match: 3. The CDR3 DNA is TGTGCCAGCAGCCCCGGGACTAGCGGGACCTACGAGCAGTACTTC. The encoded protein is CASSPGTSGTYEQYF.

This clonotype was seen more than once but under ten times. The genes are TRBV5-1 and TRBJ1-1; no reliable D call. CDR1 is SGHRS and CDR2 is YFSETQ in the germline V gene. Trimming took off 0 bases at V and 6 bases at J, with 12 bases between the two ends. The length of the CDR3 is 14 residues. CDR3 DNA sequence: TGCGCCAGCAGCTTGGACGGGAATCGAGCTGAAGCTTTCTTT. Translated: CASSLDGNRAEAFF.

The sample holds many counts of this clonotype. This chain links TRBV4-1 with TRBJ2-4; tentatively, D is TRBD1 (6 bases). V was cut by 1 base and J by 0 bases, with 22 bases left in between. CDR1 and CDR2 from the germline V gene are MGHRA and YSYEKL. The CDR3 is 20 amino acids. Written as DNA, the CDR3 is TGCGCCAGCAGCCAAGGTTTAACGGACAGAGAATCGCTAGCCAAAAACATTCAGTACTTC. Residues: CASSQGLTDRESLAKNIQYF.

This clonotype was counted a few times. J is TRBJ2-4 and V is TRBV15; D is possibly TRBD1 or TRBD2 (6 bases each). V gave up 0 bases and J gave up 0 bases, with 12 bases separating them. Germline values: CDR1 LNHNV, CDR2 YYDKDF (reference sequence). The length of the CDR3 is 17 residues. The chain's CDR3 is CATSREGGTLAKNIQYF. CDR3 DNA: TGTGCCACCAGCAGAGAAGGAGGGACACTAGCCAAAAACATTCAGTACTTC.

This clonotype has a count of ten or more. The rearrangement joins TRBV12-3 or TRBV12-4 to TRBJ1-5; D unclear. The CDR3 is 14 residues long. The ends were cut back, 2 bases at V and 4 bases at J, with 9 bases in the middle. CDR3 sequence reads: CASSLNHRNQPQHF. CDR3 sequence (DNA): TGTGCCAGCAGTTTAAACCACCGTAATCAGCCCCAGCATTTT.

In this sample, this clonotype turned up a few times. The gene calls are TRBV29-1 and TRBJ2-2; D may be TRBD2 (5 bases). Germline V gene data show CDR1 as SQVTM and CDR2 as ANQGSEA. The CDR3 spans 15 residues. Trimming took off 7 bases at V and 2 bases at J, with 17 bases between the two ends. CDR3 coding DNA: TGCAGCGCCATTAGACTATCCCAAAACACCGGGGAGCTGTTTTTT. Amino acids: CSAIRLSQNTGELFF.